These 11 T cell receptor beta chains came from one sample sequenced in a study of blood T cell repertoires in COVID-19. Clones were read by immunoSEQ multiplex PCR, and TCRdb kept only the in-frame ones, dropping some. The table has about 190,000 clones, roughly 84% seen once. Sequences were obtained from PBMCs or T cells enriched from blood (not recorded which). The receptor set was obtained from a woman in her 30s who had been exposed to COVID-19.

This clone has just one count. The rearrangement uses TRBV27 and TRBJ1-1, with D possibly matching TRBD1 (5 bases). CDR3 length: 16 residues. The germline V and J ends were trimmed by 5 bases and 1 base, with 17 bases remaining between them. The V gene's germline CDR1 is MNHEY and CDR2 SMNVEV (reference sequence). The CDR3 here is CASSTASRVANTEAFF. The CDR3 coding sequence is TGTGCCAGCAGTACCGCATCCAGGGTAGCGAACACTGAAGCTTTCTTT.

The genes are TRBV10-2 and TRBJ1-5; perhaps TRBD1 as D (6 bases). The V gene lost 1 base and the J gene lost 5 bases, with 15 bases spanning the gap. Germline CDR1 WSHSY, CDR2 SAAADI. CDR3 length: 16 residues. Here the CDR3 DNA reads TGCGCCAGCAGTGAGTTGGCCAACAGGGAACATCAGCCCCAGCATTTT. It codes for CASSELANREHQPQHF.

The chain uses TRBV21-1 and TRBJ1-5; TRBD1 is the table's D call and was not checked against the DNA. TRBV21-1 is a pseudogene segment. The CDR3 consists of 14 residues. CDR3 residues: CASNSTGGNQPQHF. In DNA, the CDR3 is TGTGCCAGCAACTCAACAGGGGGCAATCAGCCCCAGCATTTT.

The CDR3 is CASSQDMMSYSYEQYF. CDR3 nucleotides: TGTGCCAGCAGCCAAGATATGATGAGTTACTCCTACGAGCAGTACTTC. The rearrangement links TRBV3-1 (or the pseudogene TRBV3-2) to TRBJ2-7, with D hard to call. V was shortened by 0 bases and J by 0 bases, with 12 bases between the two germline ends. Germline V CDR1 and CDR2: LGHDT, YNNKEL (reference sequence). The CDR3 loop spans 16 amino acids.

The V call is TRBV27, the J call TRBJ1-6; 11 positions agree with TRBD1. The CDR3 has 17 amino acids. Unmatched junction bases numbered 13, after V lost 6 bases and J lost 9 bases. Germline CDR1 and CDR2: MNHEY and SMNVEV (reference sequence). CDR3 nucleotides: TGTGCCAGCAGCCTCCGGACAGGGGGCGATACAGGTTCACCCCTCCACTTT. Amino acid sequence: CASSLRTGGDTGSPLHF.

The gene calls are TRBV21-1 and TRBJ1-5; the table names TRBD1, a call not compared with the DNA. TRBV21-1 is designated a pseudogene. This CDR3 is 16 amino acids long. CDR3 nucleotide sequence: TGTGCCAGCCTTACCGGGCAGGGGTATAGCAATCAGCCCCAGCATTTT. Encoded protein: CASLTGQGYSNQPQHF.

The chain joins TRBV19 to TRBJ1-2; D unresolved. This CDR3 is 14 amino acids long. Germline values: CDR1 LNHDA, CDR2 SQIVND (reference sequence). V lost 5 bases to trimming and J lost 0 bases, with 10 bases between them. The CDR3 is CASSPAASNYGYTF. CDR3 nucleotides: TGTGCCAGTAGTCCCGCGGCCTCTAACTATGGCTACACCTTC. The full variable domain, rest sourced from reference TRBV19 and TRBJ1-2, is DGGITQSPKYLFRKEGQNVTLSCEQNLNHDAMYWYRQDPGQGLRLIYYSQIVNDFQKGDIAEGYSVSREKKESFPLTVTSAQKNPTAFYLCASSPAASNYGYTFGSGTRLTVV.

This rearrangement joins TRBV5-1 to TRBJ1-1, with 8 positions matching TRBD1. Looked up from germline, CDR1 is SGHRS and CDR2 is YFSETQ. The J segment lost 7 bases and the V segment lost 4 bases, leaving 9 bases of the junction unmatched. This CDR3 is 14 amino acids long. This chain's CDR3 is CASSVSGQGYEAFF. In DNA form, the CDR3 reads TGCGCCAGCAGCGTTTCCGGACAGGGCTATGAAGCTTTCTTT.

This chain links TRBV5-6 with TRBJ2-3; weak D call: TRBD2 (6 bases). CDR1 is SGHDT, CDR2 YYEEEE, per germline. The CDR3 loop spans 15 amino acids. Trimming left V 2 bases short and J 4 bases short, with 14 bases between. The CDR3 nucleotides are TGTGCCAGCAGCTTCGCCCCTCAGCGGGCAGATACGCAGTATTTT. Encoded protein: CASSFAPQRADTQYF.

V is TRBV7-2 and J is TRBJ2-3, with 10 bases fitting TRBD1. Germline-derived CDR1 and CDR2 are SGHTA and FQGNSA. This CDR3 has 16 amino acids. Trimming removed 5 bases from V and 4 bases from J; junction bases left unmatched: 9. The CDR3 loop reads CASSAQDRGFSDTQYF. CDR3 bases: TGTGCCAGCAGCGCCCAGGACAGGGGGTTTTCAGATACGCAGTATTTT.

This clone came up a few times. The V gene is TRBV21-1, the J gene TRBJ1-4. TRBV21-1 is designated a pseudogene. The CDR3 extends over 10 amino acids. The CDR3 is CATSNEKLFF. The DNA for the CDR3 is TGTGCCACTTCCAATGAAAAACTGTTTTTT.